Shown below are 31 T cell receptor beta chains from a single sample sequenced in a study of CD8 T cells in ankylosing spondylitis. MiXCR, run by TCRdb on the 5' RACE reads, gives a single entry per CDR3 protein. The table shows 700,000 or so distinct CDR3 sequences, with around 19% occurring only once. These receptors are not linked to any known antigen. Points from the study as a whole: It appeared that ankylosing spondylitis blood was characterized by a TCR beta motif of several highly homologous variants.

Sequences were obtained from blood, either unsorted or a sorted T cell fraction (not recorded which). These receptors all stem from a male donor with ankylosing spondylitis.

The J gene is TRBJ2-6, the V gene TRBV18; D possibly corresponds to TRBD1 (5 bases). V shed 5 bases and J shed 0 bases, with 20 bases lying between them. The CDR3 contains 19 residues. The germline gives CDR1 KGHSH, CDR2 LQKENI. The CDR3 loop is CASSSGMGPIISGANVLTF. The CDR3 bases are TGTGCCAGCTCATCAGGGATGGGGCCGATTATCTCTGGGGCCAACGTCCTGACTTTC.

The CDR3 sequence: CASSFSVFGGRRFNEQFF. For the CDR3, the DNA is TGTGCCAGCAGTTTTTCGGTCTTTGGGGGGCGGAGGTTTAATGAGCAGTTCTTC. The V and J genes are TRBV12-3 or TRBV12-4 and TRBJ2-1; D is possibly TRBD1 or TRBD2 (6 bases each). The germline V and J ends were trimmed by 3 bases and 7 bases, with 25 bases remaining between them. The CDR3 loop spans 18 amino acids.

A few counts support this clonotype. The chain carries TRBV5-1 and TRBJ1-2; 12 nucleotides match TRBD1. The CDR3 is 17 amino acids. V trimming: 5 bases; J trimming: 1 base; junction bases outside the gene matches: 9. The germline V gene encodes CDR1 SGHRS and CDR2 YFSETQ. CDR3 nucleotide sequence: TGCGCCAGCAGTAAAGCGGGGACAGGGGGCCATAACTATGGCTACACCTTC. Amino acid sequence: CASSKAGTGGHNYGYTF.

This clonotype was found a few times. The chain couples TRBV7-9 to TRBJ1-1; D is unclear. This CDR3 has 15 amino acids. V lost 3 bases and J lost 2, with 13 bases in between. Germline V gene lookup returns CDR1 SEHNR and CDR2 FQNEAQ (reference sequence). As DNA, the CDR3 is TGTGCCAGCAGCTTCTTCGACTATCAAAACACTGAAGCTTTCTTT. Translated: CASSFFDYQNTEAFF.

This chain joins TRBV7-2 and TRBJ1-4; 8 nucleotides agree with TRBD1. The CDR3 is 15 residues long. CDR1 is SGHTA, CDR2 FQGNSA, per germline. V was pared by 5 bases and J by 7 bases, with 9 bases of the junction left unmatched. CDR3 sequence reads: CASSIAGTGGEKLFF. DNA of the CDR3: TGTGCCAGCAGCATCGCGGGGACAGGTGGTGAAAAACTGTTTTTT. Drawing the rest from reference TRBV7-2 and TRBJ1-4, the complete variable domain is GAGVSQSPSNKVTEKGKDVELRCDPISGHTALYWYRQSLGQGLEFLIYFQGNSAPDKSGLPSDRFSAERTGGSVSTLTIQRTQQEDSAVYLCASSIAGTGGEKLFFGSGTQLSVL.

This CDR3 reads CSVLGLAGYNEQFF. The CDR3 nucleotides read TGCAGCGTCTTGGGACTAGCGGGATACAATGAGCAGTTCTTC. The J gene is TRBJ2-1, the V gene TRBV29-1; 13 positions match TRBD2. This CDR3 has 14 amino acids. The germline V gene encodes CDR1 SQVTM and CDR2 ANQGSEA. The junction had 3 bases not matched to a gene; V was cut back by 6 bases and J by 4 bases.

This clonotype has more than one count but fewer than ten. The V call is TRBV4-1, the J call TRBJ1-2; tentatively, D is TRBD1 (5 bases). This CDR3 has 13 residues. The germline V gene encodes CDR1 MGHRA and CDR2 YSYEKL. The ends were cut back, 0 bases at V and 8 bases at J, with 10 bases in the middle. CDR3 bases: TGCGCCAGCAGCCAAGATGTTCAGGGAGGCTACACCTTC. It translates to CASSQDVQGGYTF.

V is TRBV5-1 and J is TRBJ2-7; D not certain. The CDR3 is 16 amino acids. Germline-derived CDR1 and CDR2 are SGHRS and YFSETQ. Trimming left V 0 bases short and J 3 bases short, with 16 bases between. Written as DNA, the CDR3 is TGCGCCAGCAGCTTGGTACGTACCGATGTCAGCTACGAGCAGTACTTC. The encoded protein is CASSLVRTDVSYEQYF.

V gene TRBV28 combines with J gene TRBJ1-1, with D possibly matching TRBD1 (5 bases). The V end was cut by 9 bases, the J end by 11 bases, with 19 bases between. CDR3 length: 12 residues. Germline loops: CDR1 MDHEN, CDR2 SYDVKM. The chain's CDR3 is CASWGRAVWAFF. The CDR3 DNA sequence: TGTGCCAGTTGGGGCAGGGCGGTTTGGGCTTTCTTT.

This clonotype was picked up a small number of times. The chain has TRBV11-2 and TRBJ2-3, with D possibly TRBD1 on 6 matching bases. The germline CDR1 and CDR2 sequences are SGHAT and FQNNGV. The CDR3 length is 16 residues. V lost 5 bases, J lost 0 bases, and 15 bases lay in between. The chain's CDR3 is CASSPQGWTSTDTQYF. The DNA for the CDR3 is TGTGCCAGCAGCCCGCAGGGGTGGACTAGCACAGATACGCAGTATTTT. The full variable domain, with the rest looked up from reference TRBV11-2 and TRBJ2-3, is EAGVAQSPRYKIIEKRQSVAFWCNPISGHATLYWYQQILGQGPKLLIQFQNNGVVDDSQLPKDRFSAERLKGVDSTLKIQPAKLEDSAVYLCASSPQGWTSTDTQYFGPGTRLTVL.

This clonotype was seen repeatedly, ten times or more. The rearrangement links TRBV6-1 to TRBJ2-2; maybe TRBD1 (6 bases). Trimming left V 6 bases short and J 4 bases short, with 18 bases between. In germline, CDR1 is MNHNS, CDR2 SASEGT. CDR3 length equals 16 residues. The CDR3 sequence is CASRQYRAILTGELFF. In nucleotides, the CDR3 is TGTGCCAGCAGACAGTACAGGGCCATTCTCACCGGGGAGCTGTTTTTT.

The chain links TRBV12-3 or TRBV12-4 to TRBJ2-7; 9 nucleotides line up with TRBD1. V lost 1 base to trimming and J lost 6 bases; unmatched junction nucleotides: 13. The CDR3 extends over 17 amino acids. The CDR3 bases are TGTGCCAGCAGTTTAGAGGCCCTGGTGGGACAGGGTTCCGAGCAGTACTTC. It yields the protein CASSLEALVGQGSEQYF.

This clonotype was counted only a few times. CDR3 sequence (DNA): TGTGCCAGCAGTCGCGGACTAGCGGTGGAGACCCAGTACTTC. The encoded protein is CASSRGLAVETQYF. This rearrangement joins TRBV6-1 to TRBJ2-5, with TRBD2 matching 10 bases. The V segment lost 5 bases and the J segment 5 bases; nucleotides outside the gene matches: 5. This CDR3 region has 14 residues. CDR1 MNHNS and CDR2 SASEGT come from the germline V gene.

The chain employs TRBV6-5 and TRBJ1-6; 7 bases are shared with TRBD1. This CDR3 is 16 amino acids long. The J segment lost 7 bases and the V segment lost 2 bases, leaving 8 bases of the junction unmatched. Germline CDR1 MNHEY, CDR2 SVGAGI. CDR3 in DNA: TGTGCCAGCAGTTACCTCCCGACAGGGACGAATTCACCCCTCCACTTT. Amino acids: CASSYLPTGTNSPLHF.

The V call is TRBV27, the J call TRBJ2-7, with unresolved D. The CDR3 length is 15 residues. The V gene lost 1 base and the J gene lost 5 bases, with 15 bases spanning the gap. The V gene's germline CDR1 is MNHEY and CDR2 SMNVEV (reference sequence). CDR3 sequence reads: CASSLLVERNHEQYF. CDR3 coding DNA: TGTGCCAGCAGTTTATTGGTGGAGCGTAACCACGAGCAGTACTTC.

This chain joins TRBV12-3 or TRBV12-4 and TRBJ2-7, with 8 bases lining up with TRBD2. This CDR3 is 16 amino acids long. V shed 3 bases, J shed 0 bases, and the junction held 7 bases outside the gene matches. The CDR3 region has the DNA TGTGCCAGCAGTTTCGGGCTAGCGGGCTCCTCCTACGAGCAGTACTTC. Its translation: CASSFGLAGSSYEQYF.

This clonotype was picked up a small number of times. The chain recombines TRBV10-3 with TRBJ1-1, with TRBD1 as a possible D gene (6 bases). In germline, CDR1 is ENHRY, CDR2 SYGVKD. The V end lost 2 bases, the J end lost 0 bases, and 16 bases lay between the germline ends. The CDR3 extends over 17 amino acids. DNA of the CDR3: TGTGCCATCAGTGAGGGGGGCGCTGGGTACCTGAACACTGAAGCTTTCTTT. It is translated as CAISEGGAGYLNTEAFF.

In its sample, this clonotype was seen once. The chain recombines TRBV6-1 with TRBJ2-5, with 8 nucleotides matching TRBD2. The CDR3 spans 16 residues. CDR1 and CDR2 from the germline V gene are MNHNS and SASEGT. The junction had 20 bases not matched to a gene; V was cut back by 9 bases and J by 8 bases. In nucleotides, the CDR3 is TGTGCCAGTAATGAAGGCGGGCGGGGGGCCCCCCAAACCCAGTACTTC. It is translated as CASNEGGRGAPQTQYF.

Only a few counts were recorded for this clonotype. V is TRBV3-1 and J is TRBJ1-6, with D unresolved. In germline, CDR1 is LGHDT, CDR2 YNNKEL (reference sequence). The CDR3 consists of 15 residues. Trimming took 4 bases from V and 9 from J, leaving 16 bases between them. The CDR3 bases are TGTGCCAGCAGCCCAGTCACCGGGTTTAGTTCACCCCTCCACTTT. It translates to CASSPVTGFSSPLHF.

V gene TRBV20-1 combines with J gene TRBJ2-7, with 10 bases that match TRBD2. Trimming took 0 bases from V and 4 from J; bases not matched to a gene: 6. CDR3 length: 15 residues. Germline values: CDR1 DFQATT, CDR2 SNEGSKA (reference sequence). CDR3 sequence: CSARDRASGSYEQYF. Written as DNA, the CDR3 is TGCAGTGCTAGAGATAGGGCTAGCGGGAGTTACGAGCAGTACTTC.

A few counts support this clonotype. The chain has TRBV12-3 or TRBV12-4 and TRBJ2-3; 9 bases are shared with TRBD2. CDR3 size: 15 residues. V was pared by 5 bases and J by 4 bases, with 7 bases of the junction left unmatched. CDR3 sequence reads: CASSIGTSSADTQYF. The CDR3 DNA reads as TGTGCCAGCAGTATCGGGACTAGCTCAGCAGATACGCAGTATTTT.

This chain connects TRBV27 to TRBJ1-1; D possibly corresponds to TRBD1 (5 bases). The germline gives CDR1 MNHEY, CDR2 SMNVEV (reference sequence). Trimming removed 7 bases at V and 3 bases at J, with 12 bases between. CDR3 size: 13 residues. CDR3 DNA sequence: TGTGCCAGCACCTCTGGGGGGGACACTGAAGCTTTCTTT. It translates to CASTSGGDTEAFF.

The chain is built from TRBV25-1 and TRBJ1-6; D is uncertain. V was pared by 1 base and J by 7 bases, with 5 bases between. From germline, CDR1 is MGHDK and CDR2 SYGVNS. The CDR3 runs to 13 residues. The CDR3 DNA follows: TGTGCCAGCAGTGAATTGGAGAATTCACCCCTCCACTTT. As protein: CASSELENSPLHF. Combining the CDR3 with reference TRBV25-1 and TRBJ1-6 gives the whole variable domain EADIYQTPRYLVIGTGKKITLECSQTMGHDKMYWYQQDPGMELHLIHYSYGVNSTEKGDLSSESTVSRIRTEHFPLTLESARPSHTSQYLCASSELENSPLHFGNGTRLTVT.

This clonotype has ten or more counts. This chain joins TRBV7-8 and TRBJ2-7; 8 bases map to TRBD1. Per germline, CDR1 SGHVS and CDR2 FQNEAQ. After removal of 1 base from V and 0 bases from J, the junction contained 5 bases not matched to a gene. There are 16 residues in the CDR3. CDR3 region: CASSLGVTGVSYEQYF. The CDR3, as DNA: TGTGCCAGCAGCTTAGGTGTGACAGGGGTCTCCTACGAGCAGTACTTC.

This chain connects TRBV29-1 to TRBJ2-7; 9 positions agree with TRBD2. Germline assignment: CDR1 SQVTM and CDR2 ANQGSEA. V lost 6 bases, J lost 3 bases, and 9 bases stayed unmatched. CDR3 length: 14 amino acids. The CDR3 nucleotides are TGCAGCGTCGGCCACGGGACTAGCTTCTACGAGCAGTACTTC. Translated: CSVGHGTSFYEQYF.

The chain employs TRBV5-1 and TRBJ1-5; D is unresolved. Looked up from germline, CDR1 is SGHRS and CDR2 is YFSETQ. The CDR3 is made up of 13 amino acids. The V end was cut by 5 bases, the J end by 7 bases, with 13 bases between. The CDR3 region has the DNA TGCGCCAGCAGAGAAGGACCGACGCAGCCCCAGCATTTT. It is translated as CASREGPTQPQHF. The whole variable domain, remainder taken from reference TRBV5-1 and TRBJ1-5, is KAGVTQTPRYLIKTRGQQVTLSCSPISGHRSVSWYQQTPGQGLQFLFEYFSETQRNKGNFPGRFSGRQFSNSRSEMNVSTLELGDSALYLCASREGPTQPQHFGDGTRLSIL.

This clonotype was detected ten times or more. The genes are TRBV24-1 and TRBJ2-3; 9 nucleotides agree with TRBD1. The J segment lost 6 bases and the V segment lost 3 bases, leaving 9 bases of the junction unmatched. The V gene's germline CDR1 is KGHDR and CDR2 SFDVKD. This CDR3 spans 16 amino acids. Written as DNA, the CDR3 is TGTGCCACCAGTGATGGACAGGGGCGACGTGCGGATACGCAGTATTTT. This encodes CATSDGQGRRADTQYF.

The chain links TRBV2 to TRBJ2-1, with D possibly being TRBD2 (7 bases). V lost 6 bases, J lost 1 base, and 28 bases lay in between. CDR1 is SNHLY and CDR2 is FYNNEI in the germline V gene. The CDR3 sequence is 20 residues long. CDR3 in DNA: TGTGCCAGCAGCCCTTCAAAAGGGGCGGGGGCGCAAGGGTCCTACAATGAGCAGTTCTTC. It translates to CASSPSKGAGAQGSYNEQFF.

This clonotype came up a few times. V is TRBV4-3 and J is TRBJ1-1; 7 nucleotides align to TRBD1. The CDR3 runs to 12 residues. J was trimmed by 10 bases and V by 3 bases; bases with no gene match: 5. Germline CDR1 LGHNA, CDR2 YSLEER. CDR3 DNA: TGCGCCAGCAGCCATGGGGACAGTGGAGCTTTCTTT. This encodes CASSHGDSGAFF.

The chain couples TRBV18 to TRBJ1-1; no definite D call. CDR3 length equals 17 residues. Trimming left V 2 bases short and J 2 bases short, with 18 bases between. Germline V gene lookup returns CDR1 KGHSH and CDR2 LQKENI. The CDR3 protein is CASSPNSEDGKNTEAFF. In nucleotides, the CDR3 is TGTGCCAGCTCACCAAACTCAGAGGACGGCAAAAACACTGAAGCTTTCTTT.

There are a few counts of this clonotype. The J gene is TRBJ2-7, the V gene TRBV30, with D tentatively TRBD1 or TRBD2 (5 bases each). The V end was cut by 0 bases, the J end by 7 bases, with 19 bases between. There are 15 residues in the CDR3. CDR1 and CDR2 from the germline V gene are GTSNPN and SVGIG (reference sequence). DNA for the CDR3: TGTGCCTGGAGTGTAGACCCGGGGACGGCAGGTGAGCAGTACTTC. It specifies CAWSVDPGTAGEQYF.